One sample yielded the 17 T cell receptor beta chains listed below, sequenced in a study of early T cells in non-severe SARS-CoV-2 infection. TCRdb recomputed calls from the 5' RACE reads with MiXCR, one row per CDR3 protein. The sample consists of about 29,000 distinct CDR3 sequences, 4% to 5.5% of them appearing once. Sequencing was carried out using whole blood. Receptors originate from an adult who was a healthcare worker with PCR-confirmed SARS-CoV-2 infection or an uninfected control (not recorded which).

Many counts were recorded for this clonotype. This chain joins TRBV6-1 and TRBJ2-5; 15 bases fit TRBD2. Per germline, CDR1 MNHNS and CDR2 SASEGT. The CDR3 spans 15 residues. The junction had 1 base not matched to a gene; V was cut back by 4 bases and J by 4 bases. The DNA of the CDR3 is TGTGCCAGCAGTGGGACTAGCGGGGGGGCAGAGACCCAGTACTTC. Residues: CASSGTSGGAETQYF.

This clonotype was seen a handful of times. The J gene is TRBJ1-1, the V gene TRBV20-1; D not resolved. The germline V and J ends were trimmed by 3 bases and 4 bases, with 18 bases remaining between them. This CDR3 is 15 amino acids long. Germline lookup yields CDR1 DFQATT and CDR2 SNEGSKA (reference sequence). CDR3 DNA: TGCAGTGCTAGGCCCCTCCCGGGAGTCGGCACTGAAGCTTTCTTT. It yields the protein CSARPLPGVGTEAFF.

This clonotype was detected many times. The chain has TRBV20-1 and TRBJ2-3, with D maybe TRBD1 (5 bases). With 1 base removed from V and 0 bases from J, the gap between germline ends came to 8 bases. CDR1 and CDR2 from the germline V gene are DFQATT and SNEGSKA (reference sequence). CDR3 size: 14 residues. CDR3 region: CSARAWTSTDTQYF. The DNA of the CDR3 is TGCAGTGCTAGAGCCTGGACAAGCACAGATACGCAGTATTTT.

This clonotype has ten or more counts. The chain employs TRBV20-1 and TRBJ2-4; D remains unclear. This CDR3 has 15 amino acids. The germline CDR1 and CDR2 sequences are DFQATT and SNEGSKA (reference sequence). Trimming shortened V by 2 bases and J by 0 bases, and 11 bases separated the two germline ends. Here the CDR3 DNA reads TGCAGTGCTAGAAAGGACGAGGAAGCCAAAAACATTCAGTACTTC. Translation gives CSARKDEEAKNIQYF.

At least ten counts were recorded for this clonotype. The chain couples TRBV6-2 or TRBV6-3 to TRBJ1-1; D call uncertain. Trimming removed 8 bases from V and 2 bases from J, with 12 bases in between. The germline V gene encodes CDR1 MNHEY and CDR2 SVGEGT. This CDR3 is 13 amino acids long. CDR3 sequence reads: CASGETENTEAFF. The CDR3 DNA is TGTGCCAGCGGGGAGACGGAAAACACTGAAGCTTTCTTT.

This clonotype was recorded many times. This chain uses TRBV12-3 or TRBV12-4 with TRBJ1-1; tentative D call: TRBD1 (5 bases). V lost 2 bases and J 4 bases, leaving 8 bases between the germline ends. This CDR3 contains 13 residues. The CDR3 DNA reads TGTGCCAGCAGTTTACTGGGGGGCACTGAAGCTTTCTTT. Its translation is CASSLLGGTEAFF.

This clonotype was recorded many times. This chain connects TRBV5-1 to TRBJ2-2; D unresolved. CDR3 length: 15 residues. Trimming cost V 0 bases and J 0 bases, with 6 bases left between them. CDR1 and CDR2 (germline): SGHRS, YFSETQ. The CDR3 DNA follows: TGCGCCAGCAGCTTGGGGAACCCGAACACCGGGGAGCTGTTTTTT. This codes for CASSLGNPNTGELFF. The full variable domain, rest sourced from reference TRBV5-1 and TRBJ2-2, is KAGVTQTPRYLIKTRGQQVTLSCSPISGHRSVSWYQQTPGQGLQFLFEYFSETQRNKGNFPGRFSGRQFSNSRSEMNVSTLELGDSALYLCASSLGNPNTGELFFGEGSRLTVL.

The J gene is TRBJ2-7, the V gene TRBV2; the match to TRBD2 covers 15 bases. J was trimmed by 1 base and V by 7 bases; bases with no gene match: 2. Germline CDR1 reads SNHLY; CDR2 reads FYNNEI. CDR3 length equals 15 residues. The chain's CDR3 is CASTGTSGGSYEQYF. The CDR3 region has the DNA TGTGCCAGCACTGGGACTAGCGGGGGGTCCTACGAGCAGTACTTC.

This clonotype was counted many times. This chain links TRBV29-1 with TRBJ1-1; the D is unclear. CDR1 is SQVTM and CDR2 is ANQGSEA in the germline V gene. The CDR3 has 11 residues. The V end lost 4 bases, the J end lost 1 base, and 4 bases lay between the germline ends. The CDR3 protein is CSVGRNTEAFF. CDR3 DNA: TGCAGCGTTGGGAGGAACACTGAAGCTTTCTTT.

This clonotype has at least ten counts. This rearrangement joins TRBV14 to TRBJ1-6, with D tentatively TRBD1 (5 bases). The germline V gene encodes CDR1 SGHDN and CDR2 FVKESK. The CDR3 consists of 15 residues. V lost 2 bases to trimming and J lost 8 bases, with 13 bases between them. The CDR3 DNA reads as TGTGCCAGCAGCCAAACAGGCCTCAAGGATTCACCCCTCCACTTT. This encodes CASSQTGLKDSPLHF. The variable domain in full, completed from reference TRBV14 and TRBJ1-6, reads EAGVTQFPSHSVIEKGQTVTLRCDPISGHDNLYWYRRVMGKEIKFLLHFVKESKQDESGMPNNRFLAERTGGTYSTLKVQPAELEDSGVYFCASSQTGLKDSPLHFGNGTRLTVT.

The CDR3 DNA reads as TGTGCCAGCAGCCAAGGCCCGGGGATGGCCGGGGAGCTGTTTTTT. Protein sequence: CASSQGPGMAGELFF. The chain carries TRBV3-1 and TRBJ2-2; possibly TRBD2 for D (5 bases). This CDR3 is built from 15 residues. CDR1 is LGHDT, CDR2 YNNKEL, per germline (reference sequence). V was cut by 1 base and J by 6 bases, with 12 bases left in between.

This clonotype was seen many times. The rearrangement joins TRBV15 to TRBJ2-7, with D possibly being TRBD1 or TRBD2 (5 bases each). V was pared by 2 bases and J by 5 bases, with 22 bases between. The CDR3 contains 17 residues. Germline V gives CDR1 LNHNV, CDR2 YYDKDF (reference sequence). CDR3 sequence: CATSRSPSGRQSHEQYF. The CDR3 DNA follows: TGTGCCACCAGCAGATCTCCTTCTGGGAGACAGAGCCACGAGCAGTACTTC.

There are many counts of this clonotype. This chain joins TRBV6-6 and TRBJ1-5; 9 bases are shared with TRBD1. The germline gives CDR1 MNHNY, CDR2 SVGAGI (reference sequence). V lost 6 bases to trimming and J lost 6 bases; unmatched junction nucleotides: 6. CDR3 size: 14 residues. CDR3: CASRLGQGGQPQHF. CDR3 nucleotides: TGTGCCAGCAGACTGGGACAGGGCGGTCAGCCCCAGCATTTT.

This clonotype was counted only a few times. Here the CDR3 reads CASNPGGLNTDTQYF. Here the CDR3 DNA reads TGTGCCAGCAATCCGGGGGGGCTTAACACAGATACGCAGTATTTT. The chain employs TRBV12-3 or TRBV12-4 and TRBJ2-3; 8 bases are a match to TRBD2. The V segment lost 7 bases and the J segment 2 bases; nucleotides outside the gene matches: 8. The length of the CDR3 is 15 residues.

The chain couples TRBV20-1 to TRBJ2-5; a weak D match, TRBD2 (5 bases). CDR1 is DFQATT, CDR2 SNEGSKA, per germline (reference sequence). Trimming shortened V by 3 bases and J by 5 bases, and 13 bases separated the two germline ends. This CDR3 is 13 amino acids long. The CDR3 loop reads CSARGSGGETQYF. CDR3 bases: TGCAGTGCTAGGGGCAGTGGCGGGGAGACCCAGTACTTC.

This clonotype is categorized as medium-sized. J is TRBJ2-7 and V is TRBV11-2, with 11 bases matching TRBD2. Trimming removed 5 bases from V and 1 base from J; junction bases left unmatched: 1. This CDR3 contains 14 residues. Germline-derived CDR1 and CDR2 are SGHAT and FQNNGV. Here the CDR3 DNA reads TGTGCCAGCAGCCTAGCGGGGGGATCCTACGAGCAGTACTTC. Amino acids: CASSLAGGSYEQYF.

The chain is built from TRBV21-1 and TRBJ2-5; the table's D call, TRBD1, was not checked against the DNA. TRBV21-1 is an annotated pseudogene. The CDR3 length is 16 residues. CDR3 sequence (DNA): TGTGCCAGCAGCAAGAGGCAGGGTTTAATCGCAGAGACCCAGTACTTC. It translates to CASSKRQGLIAETQYF.